The clone carrying this TCR beta chain appeared a few times. These data come from a study of blood T cell repertoires in COVID-19. Overall study context: The origin of the acute and convalescent COVID-19 samples was the United States, Italy and Spain. The analysed material was cDNA or gDNA that came from T cells, B-cell-depleted T cells, or PBMCs.

In the authors' workflow: From reference gene primer amplification, estimates of nucleated cell counts were derived. The table came from immunoSEQ multiplex PCR; TCRdb's copy has only in-frame clones and leaves some out. From that table come the V and J calls and clone size; the DNA was used to work out D and trimming. The sample shows some 120,000 clones, 84% of them seen only once. The CDR3 is 16 amino acids. Trimming pared 4 bases from V and 4 bases from J, leaving 18 bases between. Germline values: CDR1 SGHTS, CDR2 YDEGEE. The sequenced sample consisted of peripheral blood. The J gene is TRBJ1-3, the V gene TRBV5-8; TRBD1 is a possible D gene (5 bases). The receptor was derived from a woman aged 25 to 39 who had recovered from COVID-19. For the CDR3, the DNA is TGTGCCAGCAGCCCCCGGGACGGGAGGATCGGAAACACCATATATTTT. As protein: CASSPRDGRIGNTIYF.